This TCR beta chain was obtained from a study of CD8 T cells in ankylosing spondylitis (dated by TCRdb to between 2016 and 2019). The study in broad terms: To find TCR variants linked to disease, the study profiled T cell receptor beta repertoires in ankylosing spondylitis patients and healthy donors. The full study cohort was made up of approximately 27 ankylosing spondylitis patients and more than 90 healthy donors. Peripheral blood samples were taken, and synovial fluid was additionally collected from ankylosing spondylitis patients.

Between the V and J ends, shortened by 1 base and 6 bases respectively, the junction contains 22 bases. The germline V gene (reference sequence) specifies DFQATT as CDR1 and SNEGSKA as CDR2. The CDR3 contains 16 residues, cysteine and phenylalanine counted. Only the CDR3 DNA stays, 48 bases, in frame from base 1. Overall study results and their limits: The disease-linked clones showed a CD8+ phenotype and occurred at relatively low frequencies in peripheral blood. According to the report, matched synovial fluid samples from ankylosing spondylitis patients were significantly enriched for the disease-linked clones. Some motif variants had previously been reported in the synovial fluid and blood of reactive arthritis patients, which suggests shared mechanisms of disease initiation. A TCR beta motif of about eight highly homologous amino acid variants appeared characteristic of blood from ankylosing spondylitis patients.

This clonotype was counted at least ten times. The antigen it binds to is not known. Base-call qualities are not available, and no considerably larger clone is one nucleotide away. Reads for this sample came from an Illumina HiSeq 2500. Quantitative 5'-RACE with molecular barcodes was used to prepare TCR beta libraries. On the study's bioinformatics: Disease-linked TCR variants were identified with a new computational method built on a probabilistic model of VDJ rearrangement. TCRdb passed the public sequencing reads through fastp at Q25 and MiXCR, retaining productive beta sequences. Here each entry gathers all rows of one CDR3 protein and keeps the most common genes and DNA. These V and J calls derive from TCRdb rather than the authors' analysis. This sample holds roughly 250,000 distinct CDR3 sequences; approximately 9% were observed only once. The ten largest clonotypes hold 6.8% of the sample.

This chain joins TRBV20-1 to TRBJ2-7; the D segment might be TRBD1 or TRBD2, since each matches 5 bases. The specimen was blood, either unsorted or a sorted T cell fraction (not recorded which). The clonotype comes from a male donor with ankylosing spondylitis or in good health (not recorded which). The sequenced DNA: TGCAGTGCTAGAGTTGATCCGGGACGGGCCTTTTCCGAGCAGTACTTC. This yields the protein CSARVDPGRAFSEQYF.